This entry is about one T cell receptor beta chain. The CDR3 is 14 residues long. Germline V gene lookup returns CDR1 MNHEY and CDR2 SMNVEV (reference sequence). V was shortened by 6 bases and J by 4 bases, with 15 bases between the two germline ends. The sample originates from a study of blood T cell repertoires in COVID-19. Study summary: T cells, B-cell-depleted T cells, or PBMCs supplied cDNA or gDNA.

Original processing notes: Quantification of nucleated cells was approximated via reference gene primer amplification. Profiled with immunoSEQ multiplex PCR; TCRdb holds only in-frame clones, not every one. Clone size and V and J calls were adopted from that table, with D and trimming inferred from the DNA. The data hold roughly 190,000 clones, with around 90% observed a single time. The sample taken for sequencing was peripheral blood. The sequence derives from a man aged 45-60 years with acute or convalescent COVID-19. V usage is TRBV27 and J usage is TRBJ1-1; D unresolved. The CDR3 DNA reads as TGTGCCAGCAGGCCGACCGCTGCGGCCACTGAAGCTTTCTTT. Encoded protein: CASRPTAAATEAFF.